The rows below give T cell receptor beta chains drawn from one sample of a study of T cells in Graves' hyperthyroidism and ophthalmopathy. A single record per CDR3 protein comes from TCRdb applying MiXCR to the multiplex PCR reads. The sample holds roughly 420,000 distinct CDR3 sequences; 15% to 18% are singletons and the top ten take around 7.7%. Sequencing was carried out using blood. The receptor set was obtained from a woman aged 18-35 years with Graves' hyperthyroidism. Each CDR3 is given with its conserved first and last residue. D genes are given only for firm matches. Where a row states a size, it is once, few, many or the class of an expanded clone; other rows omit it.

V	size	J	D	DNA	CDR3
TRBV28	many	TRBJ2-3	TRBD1	TGTGCCAGTCTCTCGAACCGGGACAGGGCTTTTGGAGATACGCAGTATTTT	CASLSNRDRAFGDTQYF
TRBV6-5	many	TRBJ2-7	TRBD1	TGTGCCAGCAGTTACTCGCAGGGGGCTACCTACGAGCAGTACTTC	CASSYSQGATYEQYF
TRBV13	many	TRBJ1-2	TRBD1	TGTGCCAGCAGCCTGACAAGGACAGGGGGAAACTATGGCTACACCTTC	CASSLTRTGGNYGYTF
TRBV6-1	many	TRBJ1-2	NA	TGTGCCAGCCGCCTGGGGGTCAGCCAGATAGGTCGTGGCTACACCTTC	CASRLGVSQIGRGYTF
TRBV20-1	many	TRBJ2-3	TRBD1	TGCAGTGCCCCCCAGGGGGCTATAAGCACAGATACGCAGTATTTT	CSAPQGAISTDTQYF
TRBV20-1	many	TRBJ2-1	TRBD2	TGCAGTGCTCCCTCGGGACTAGCGAACGATGAGCAGTTCTTC	CSAPSGLANDEQFF
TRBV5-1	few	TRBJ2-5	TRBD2	TGCGCCAGCAGAAGCGGGGGGGCGGGGGAGACCCAGTACTTC	CASRSGGAGETQYF
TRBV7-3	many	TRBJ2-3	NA	TGTGCCAGCAGTTCCCGGGCGGCTATGGGTACGCAGTATTTT	CASSSRAAMGTQYF
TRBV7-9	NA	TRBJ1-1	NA	TGTGCCAGCAGCCCTGGGACGGGTGAAACTGAAGCTTTCTTT	CASSPGTGETEAFF
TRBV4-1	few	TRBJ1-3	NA	TGCGCCAGCAGCCAAGGTCCCCCGGAGGCTGGAAACACCATATATTTT	CASSQGPPEAGNTIYF
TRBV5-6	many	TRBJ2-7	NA	TGTGCCAGCAGCTTGGACAGTAACCCCTACGAGCAGTACTTC	CASSLDSNPYEQYF
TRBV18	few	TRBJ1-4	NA	TGTGCCAGCTCACCGGAGGGGTTACATGAAAAACTGTTTTTT	CASSPEGLHEKLFF
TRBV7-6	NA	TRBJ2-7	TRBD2	TGTGCCAGCAGTGACTGGACTAGCGGGAACGAGCAGTACTTC	CASSDWTSGNEQYF
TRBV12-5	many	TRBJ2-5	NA	TGTGCTAGTGCCCCGCGGGGGACAGAAGAGACCCAGTACTTC	CASAPRGTEETQYF
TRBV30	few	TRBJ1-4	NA	TGTGCCTGGAAAGGGGGTACTTTTACTAATGAAAAACTGTTTTTT	CAWKGGTFTNEKLFF
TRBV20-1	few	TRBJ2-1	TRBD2	TGCAGGCTGGGGGGAGCGGGAGTTCCCTACAATGAGCAGTTCTTC	CRLGGAGVPYNEQFF
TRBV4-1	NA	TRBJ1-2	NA	TGCGCCAGCAGCCAAGATCTCGCAACACCCTTCTATGGCTACACCTTC	CASSQDLATPFYGYTF
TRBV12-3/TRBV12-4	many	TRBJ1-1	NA	TGTGCCAGCAGTTTACTGTCCAGGACTGAGTTCAACACTGAAGCTTTCTTT	CASSLLSRTEFNTEAFF
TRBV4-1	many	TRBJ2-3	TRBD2	TGCGCCAGCAGCCAAGCCCCGGGACTAGCCTATAGAAGCACAGATACGCAGTATTTT	CASSQAPGLAYRSTDTQYF
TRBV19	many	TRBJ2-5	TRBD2	TGTGCCAGTAGTAGTAGCGGGGGGGCCGAGACCCAGTACTTC	CASSSSGGAETQYF
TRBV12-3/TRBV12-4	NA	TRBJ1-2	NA	TGTGCCAGCAGTTTGAGCCGATGGACAGCAGACTATGGCTACACCTTC	CASSLSRWTADYGYTF
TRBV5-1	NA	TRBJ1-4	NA	TGCGCCAGCAGCCCGGGGCTGCGAGGTGAAAAACTGTTTTTT	CASSPGLRGEKLFF
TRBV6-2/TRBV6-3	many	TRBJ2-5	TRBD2	TGTGCCAGCAGTTACTCGAAACGGGGGGGATCAGAGACCCAGTACTTC	CASSYSKRGGSETQYF
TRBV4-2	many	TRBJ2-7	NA	TGTGCCAGCAGCCGTTTTGGTTCCTACGAGCAGTACTTC	CASSRFGSYEQYF
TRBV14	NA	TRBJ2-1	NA	TGTGCCAGCAGCCAAGAGGTGCACAGGTCCTACAATGAGCAGTTCTTC	CASSQEVHRSYNEQFF
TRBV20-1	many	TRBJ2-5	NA	TGCAGTGCTAGCGGGCAAGAGACCCAGTACTTC	CSASGQETQYF
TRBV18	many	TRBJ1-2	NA	TGTGCCAGCTCACCGAAAACCGGGAGTAACTATGGCTACACCTTC	CASSPKTGSNYGYTF
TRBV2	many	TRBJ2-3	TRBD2	TGTGCCAGCAGTGACATGACTAGCGGACCAGATACGCAGTATTTT	CASSDMTSGPDTQYF
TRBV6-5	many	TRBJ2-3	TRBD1	TGTGCCAGCAGTTACCCCGACAGGGAAGATACGCAGTATTTT	CASSYPDREDTQYF
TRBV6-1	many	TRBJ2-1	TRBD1	TGTGCCACCTCAGGGCTAGTAGACAGGGCTAGGGCTGAGCAGTTCTTC	CATSGLVDRARAEQFF
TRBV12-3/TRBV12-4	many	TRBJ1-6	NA	TGTGCCAGCAGTTCTGTTGGATCACCCCTCCACTTT	CASSSVGSPLHF
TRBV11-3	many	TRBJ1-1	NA	TGTGCCAGCAGCTTAGAGAGGGGTTGGGTCGGGAACACTGAAGCTTTCTTT	CASSLERGWVGNTEAFF
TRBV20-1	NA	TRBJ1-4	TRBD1	TGCAGTGCTAGAGTCCGGACAGGGAATGGTAGTGAAAAACTGTTTTTT	CSARVRTGNGSEKLFF